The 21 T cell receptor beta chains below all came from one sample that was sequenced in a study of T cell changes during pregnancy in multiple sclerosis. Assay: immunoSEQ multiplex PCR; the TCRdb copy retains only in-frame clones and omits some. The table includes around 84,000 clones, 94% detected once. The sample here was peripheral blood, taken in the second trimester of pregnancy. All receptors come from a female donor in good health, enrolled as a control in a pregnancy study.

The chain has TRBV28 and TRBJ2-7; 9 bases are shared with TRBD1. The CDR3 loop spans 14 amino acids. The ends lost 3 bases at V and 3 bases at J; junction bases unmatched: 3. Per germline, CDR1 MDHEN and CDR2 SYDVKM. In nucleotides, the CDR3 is TGTGCCAGCAGTTTTTCGACAGGGGGCTACGAGCAGTACTTC. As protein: CASSFSTGGYEQYF.

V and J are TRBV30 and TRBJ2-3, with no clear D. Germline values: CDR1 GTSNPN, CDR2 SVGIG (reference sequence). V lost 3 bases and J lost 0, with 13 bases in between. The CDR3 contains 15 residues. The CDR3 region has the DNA TGTGCCTGGAGCCCCGTGGGCACTAGCACAGATACGCAGTATTTT. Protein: CAWSPVGTSTDTQYF.

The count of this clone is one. The CDR3 spells CASSSSSGSHEQYF. The CDR3 DNA follows: TGTGCCAGCAGCTCCTCTAGCGGGAGTCACGAGCAGTACTTC. The chain couples TRBV7-9 to TRBJ2-7; 10 nucleotides line up with TRBD2. V lost 4 bases to trimming and J lost 5 bases; unmatched junction nucleotides: 5. The CDR3 loop spans 14 amino acids. Germline loops: CDR1 SEHNR, CDR2 FQNEAQ (reference sequence).

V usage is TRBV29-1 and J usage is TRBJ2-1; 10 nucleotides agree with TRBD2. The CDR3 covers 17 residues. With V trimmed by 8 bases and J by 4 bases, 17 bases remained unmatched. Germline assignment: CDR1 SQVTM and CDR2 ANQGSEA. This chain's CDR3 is CSPPPGLAGGRYNEQFF. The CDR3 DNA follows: TGCAGCCCCCCCCCGGGTTTAGCGGGAGGACGATACAATGAGCAGTTCTTC.

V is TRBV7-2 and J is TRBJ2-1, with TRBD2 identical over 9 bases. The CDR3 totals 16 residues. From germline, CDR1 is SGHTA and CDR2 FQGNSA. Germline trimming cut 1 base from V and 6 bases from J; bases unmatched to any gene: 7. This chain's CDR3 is CASSLGGGRAFNEQFF. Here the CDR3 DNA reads TGTGCCAGCAGCTTAGGGGGCGGGAGGGCCTTCAATGAGCAGTTCTTC.

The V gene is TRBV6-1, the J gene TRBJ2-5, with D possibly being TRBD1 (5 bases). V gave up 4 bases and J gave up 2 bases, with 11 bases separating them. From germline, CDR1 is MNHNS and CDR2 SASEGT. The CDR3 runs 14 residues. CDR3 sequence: CASSGGLLQETQYF. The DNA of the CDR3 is TGTGCCAGCAGTGGGGGCCTTTTGCAAGAGACCCAGTACTTC.

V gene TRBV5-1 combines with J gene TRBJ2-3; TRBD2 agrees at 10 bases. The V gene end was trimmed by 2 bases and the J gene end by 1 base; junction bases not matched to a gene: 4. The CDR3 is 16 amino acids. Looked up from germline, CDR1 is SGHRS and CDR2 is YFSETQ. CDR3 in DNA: TGCGCCAGCAGCTTTAGCGGGAGGACGGGCACAGATACGCAGTATTTT. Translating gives CASSFSGRTGTDTQYF.

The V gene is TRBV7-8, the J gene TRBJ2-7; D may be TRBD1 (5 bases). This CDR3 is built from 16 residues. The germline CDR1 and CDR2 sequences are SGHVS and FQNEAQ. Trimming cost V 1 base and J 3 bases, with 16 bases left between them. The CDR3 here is CASSLEGSGDHYEQYF. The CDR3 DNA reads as TGTGCCAGCAGCTTAGAGGGGTCAGGAGATCACTACGAGCAGTACTTC.

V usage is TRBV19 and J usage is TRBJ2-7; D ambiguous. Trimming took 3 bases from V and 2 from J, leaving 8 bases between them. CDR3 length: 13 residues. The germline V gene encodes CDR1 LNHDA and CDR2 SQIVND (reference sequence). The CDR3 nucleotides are TGTGCCAGTAGTATTTCAAGCCCCTACGAGCAGTACTTC. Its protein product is CASSISSPYEQYF.

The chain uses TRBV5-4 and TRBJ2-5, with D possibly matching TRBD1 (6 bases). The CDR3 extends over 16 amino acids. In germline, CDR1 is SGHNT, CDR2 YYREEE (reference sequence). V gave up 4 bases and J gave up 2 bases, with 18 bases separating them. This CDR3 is CASSPADRRPQETQYF. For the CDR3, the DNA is TGTGCCAGCAGCCCGGCTGACAGGCGACCTCAAGAGACCCAGTACTTC.

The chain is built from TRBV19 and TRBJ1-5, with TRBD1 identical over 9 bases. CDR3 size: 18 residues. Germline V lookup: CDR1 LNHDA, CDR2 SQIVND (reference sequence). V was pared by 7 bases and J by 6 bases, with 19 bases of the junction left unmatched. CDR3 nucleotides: TGTGCCAGTAAAATGTCTCCTGGTTCGGGACAGGGTGTTCAGCCCCAGCATTTT. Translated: CASKMSPGSGQGVQPQHF.

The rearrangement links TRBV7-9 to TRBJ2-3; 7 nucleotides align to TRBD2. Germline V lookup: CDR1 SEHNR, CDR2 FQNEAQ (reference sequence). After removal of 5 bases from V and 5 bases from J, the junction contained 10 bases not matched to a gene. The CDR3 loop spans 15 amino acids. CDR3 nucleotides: TGTGCCAGCAGCCCAGATAGCGGGTGGTTAGATACGCAGTATTTT. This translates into CASSPDSGWLDTQYF.

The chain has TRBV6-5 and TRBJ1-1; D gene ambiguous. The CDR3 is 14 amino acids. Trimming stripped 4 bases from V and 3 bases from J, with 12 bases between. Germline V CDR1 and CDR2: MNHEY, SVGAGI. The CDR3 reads CASSFTEGHTEAFF. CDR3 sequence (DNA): TGTGCCAGCAGTTTCACTGAGGGCCACACTGAAGCTTTCTTT.

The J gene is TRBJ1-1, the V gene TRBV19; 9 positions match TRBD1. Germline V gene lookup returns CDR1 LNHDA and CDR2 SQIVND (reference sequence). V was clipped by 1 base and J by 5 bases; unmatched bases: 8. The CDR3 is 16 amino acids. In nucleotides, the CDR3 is TGTGCCAGTAGTATAGGGACAGGGGCGACGTGGACTGAAGCTTTCTTT. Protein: CASSIGTGATWTEAFF.

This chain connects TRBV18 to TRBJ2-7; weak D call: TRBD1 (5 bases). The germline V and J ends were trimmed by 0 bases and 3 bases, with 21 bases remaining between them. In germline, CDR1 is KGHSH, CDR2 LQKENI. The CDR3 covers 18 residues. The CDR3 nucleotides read TGTGCCAGCTCACCACCGTCAGGGTTAGATCACAATTTCTACGAGCAGTACTTC. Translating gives CASSPPSGLDHNFYEQYF.

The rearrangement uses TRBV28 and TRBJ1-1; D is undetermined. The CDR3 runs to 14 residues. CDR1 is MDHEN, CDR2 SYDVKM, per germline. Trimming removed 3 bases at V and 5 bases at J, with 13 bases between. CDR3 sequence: CASSFTGRETEAFF. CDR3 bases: TGTGCCAGCAGTTTCACGGGTCGCGAGACTGAAGCTTTCTTT.

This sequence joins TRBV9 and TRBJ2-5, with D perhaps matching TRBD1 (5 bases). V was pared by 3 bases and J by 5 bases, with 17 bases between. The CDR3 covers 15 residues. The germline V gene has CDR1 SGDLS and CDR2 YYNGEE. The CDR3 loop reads CASSGRADTEETQYF. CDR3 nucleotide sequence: TGTGCCAGCAGCGGCAGGGCGGACACGGAGGAGACCCAGTACTTC.

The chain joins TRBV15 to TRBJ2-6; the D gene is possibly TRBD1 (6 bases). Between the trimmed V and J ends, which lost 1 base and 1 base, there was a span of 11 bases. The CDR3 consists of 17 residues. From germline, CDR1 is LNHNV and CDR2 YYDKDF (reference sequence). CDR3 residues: CATSRAPGESGANVLTF. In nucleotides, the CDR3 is TGTGCCACCAGCAGAGCCCCAGGGGAATCTGGGGCCAACGTCCTGACTTTC.

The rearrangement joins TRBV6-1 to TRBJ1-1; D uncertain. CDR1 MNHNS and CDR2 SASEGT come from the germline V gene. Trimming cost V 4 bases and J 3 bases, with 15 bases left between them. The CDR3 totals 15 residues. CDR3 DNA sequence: TGTGCCAGCAGTGTCTCTCCTCTAGGTGACACTGAAGCTTTCTTT. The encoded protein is CASSVSPLGDTEAFF.

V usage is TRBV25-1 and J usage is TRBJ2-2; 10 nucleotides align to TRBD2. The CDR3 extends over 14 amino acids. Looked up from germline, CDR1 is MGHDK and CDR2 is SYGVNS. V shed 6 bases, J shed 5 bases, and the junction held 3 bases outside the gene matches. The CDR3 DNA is TGTGCCAGCAGCCCTAGCGGGAGAACCGGGGAGCTGTTTTTT. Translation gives CASSPSGRTGELFF.

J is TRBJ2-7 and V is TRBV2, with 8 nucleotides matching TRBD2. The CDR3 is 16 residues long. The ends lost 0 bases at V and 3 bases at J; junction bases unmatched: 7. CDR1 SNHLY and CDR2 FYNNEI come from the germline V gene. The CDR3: CASSEASASGYYEQYF. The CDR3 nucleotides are TGTGCCAGCAGTGAAGCATCGGCTAGCGGGTACTACGAGCAGTACTTC.